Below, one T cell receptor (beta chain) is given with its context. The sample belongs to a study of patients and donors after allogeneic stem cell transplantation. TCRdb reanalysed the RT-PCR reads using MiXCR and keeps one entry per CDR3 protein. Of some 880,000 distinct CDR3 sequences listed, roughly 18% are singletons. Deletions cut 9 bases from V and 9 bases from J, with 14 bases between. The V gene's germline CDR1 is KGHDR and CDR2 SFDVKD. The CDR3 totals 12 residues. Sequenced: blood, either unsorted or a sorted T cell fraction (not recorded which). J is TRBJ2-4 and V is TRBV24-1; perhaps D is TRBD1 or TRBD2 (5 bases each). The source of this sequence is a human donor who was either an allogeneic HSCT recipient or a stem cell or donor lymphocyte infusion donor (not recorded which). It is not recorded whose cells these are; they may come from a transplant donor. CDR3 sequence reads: CATARGDGIQYF. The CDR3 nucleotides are TGTGCCACCGCCCGTGGGGACGGCATTCAGTACTTC.